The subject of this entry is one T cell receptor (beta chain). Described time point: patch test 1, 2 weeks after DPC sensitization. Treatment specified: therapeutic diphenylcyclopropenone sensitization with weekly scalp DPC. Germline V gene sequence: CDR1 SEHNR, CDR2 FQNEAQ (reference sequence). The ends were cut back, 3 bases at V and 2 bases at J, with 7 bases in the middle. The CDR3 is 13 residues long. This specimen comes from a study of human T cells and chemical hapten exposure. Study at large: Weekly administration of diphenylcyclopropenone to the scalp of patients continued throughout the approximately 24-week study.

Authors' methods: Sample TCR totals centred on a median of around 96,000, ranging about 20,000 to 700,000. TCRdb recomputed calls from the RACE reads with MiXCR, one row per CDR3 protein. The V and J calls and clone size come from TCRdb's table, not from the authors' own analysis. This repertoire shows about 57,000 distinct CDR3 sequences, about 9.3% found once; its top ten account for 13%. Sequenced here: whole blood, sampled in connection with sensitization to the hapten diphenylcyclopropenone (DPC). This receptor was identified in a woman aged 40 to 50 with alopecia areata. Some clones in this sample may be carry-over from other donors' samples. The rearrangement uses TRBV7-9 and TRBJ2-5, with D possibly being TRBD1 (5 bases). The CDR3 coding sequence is TGTGCCAGCAGCTTCCCAGGGCAAGAGACCCAGTACTTC. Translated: CASSFPGQETQYF.